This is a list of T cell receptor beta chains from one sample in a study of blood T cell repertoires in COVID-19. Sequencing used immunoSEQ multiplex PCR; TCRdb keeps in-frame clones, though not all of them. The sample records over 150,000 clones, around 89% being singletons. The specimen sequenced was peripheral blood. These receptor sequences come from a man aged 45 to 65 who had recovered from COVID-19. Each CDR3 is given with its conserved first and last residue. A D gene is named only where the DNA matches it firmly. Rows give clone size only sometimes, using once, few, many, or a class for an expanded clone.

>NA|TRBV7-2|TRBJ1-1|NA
TGTGCCAGCAGCTTAGCCCGGGGCACTGAAGCTTTCTTT
CASSLARGTEAFF
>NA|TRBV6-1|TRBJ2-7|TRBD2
TGTGCCAGCAGTGAATACCTAGCGGGGGACCACGAGCAGTACTTC
CASSEYLAGDHEQYF
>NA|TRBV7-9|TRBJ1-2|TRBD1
TGTGCCAGCAGCCTGGGGACAGGGGCCTATGGCTACACCTTC
CASSLGTGAYGYTF
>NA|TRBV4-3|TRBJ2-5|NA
TGCGCCAGCAGCCAAACCCTTACAGGACGCGAGACCCAGTACTTC
CASSQTLTGRETQYF
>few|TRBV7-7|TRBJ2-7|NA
TGTGCCAGCAGCAGGGGTCCGACCTACGAGCAGTACTTC
CASSRGPTYEQYF
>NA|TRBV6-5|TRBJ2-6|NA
TGTGCCAGCAGTACGGGGGATGGGGCCAACGTCCTGACTTTC
CASSTGDGANVLTF
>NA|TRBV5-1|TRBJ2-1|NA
TGCGCCAGCAGCTTGGAGCACGCCGGCTCCTACAATGAGCAGTTCTTC
CASSLEHAGSYNEQFF
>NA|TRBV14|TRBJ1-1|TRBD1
TGTGCCAGCCGGGGACAGGGAATCTATGAAGCTTTCTTT
CASRGQGIYEAFF
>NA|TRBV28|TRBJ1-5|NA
TGTGCCAGCAGTCCCACAGGGAGCCGTAATCAGCCCCAGCATTTT
CASSPTGSRNQPQHF
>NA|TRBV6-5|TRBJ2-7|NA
TGTGCCAGCACCCCGTCGGACAGCTACGAGCAGTACTTC
CASTPSDSYEQYF
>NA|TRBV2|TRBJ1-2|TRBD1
TGTGCCAGCGAACGGGACAGCACTTATGGCTACACCTTC
CASERDSTYGYTF
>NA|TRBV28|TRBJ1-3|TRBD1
TGTGCCAGCAGTTTATTGACAGGGATCTCTGGAAACACCATATATTTT
CASSLLTGISGNTIYF
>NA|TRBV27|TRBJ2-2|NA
TGTGCCAGCAGTTTAAGAGGGCGAACCGGGGAGCTGTTTTTT
CASSLRGRTGELFF
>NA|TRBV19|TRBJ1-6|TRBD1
TGTGCCAGTATCGGGACAGGGGGCCTCTATAATTCACCCCTCCACTTT
CASIGTGGLYNSPLHF
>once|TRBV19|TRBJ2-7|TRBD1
TGTGCCAGCGGGGACAGCTCCTACGAGCAGTACTTC
CASGDSSYEQYF
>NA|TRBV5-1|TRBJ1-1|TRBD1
TGCGCCAGCAGCTCTCAGGGGGCCAACACTGAAGCTTTCTTT
CASSSQGANTEAFF
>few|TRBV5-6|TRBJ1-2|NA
TGTGCCAGCAGCTTGAACAATATCTATGGCTACACCTTC
CASSLNNIYGYTF